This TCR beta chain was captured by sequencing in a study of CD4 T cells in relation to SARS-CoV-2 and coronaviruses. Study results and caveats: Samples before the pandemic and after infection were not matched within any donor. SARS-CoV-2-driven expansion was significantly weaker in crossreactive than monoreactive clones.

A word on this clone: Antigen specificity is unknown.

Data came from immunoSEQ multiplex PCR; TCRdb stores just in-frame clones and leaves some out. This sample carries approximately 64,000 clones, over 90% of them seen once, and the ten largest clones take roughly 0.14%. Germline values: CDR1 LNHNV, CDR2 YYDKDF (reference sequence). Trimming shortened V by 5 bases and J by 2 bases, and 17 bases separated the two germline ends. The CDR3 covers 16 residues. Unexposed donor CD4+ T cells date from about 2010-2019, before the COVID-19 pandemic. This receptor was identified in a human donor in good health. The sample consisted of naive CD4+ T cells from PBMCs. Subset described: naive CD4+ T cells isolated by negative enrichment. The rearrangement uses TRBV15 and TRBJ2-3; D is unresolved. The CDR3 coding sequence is TGTGCCACCAGCGAAACGGCCCGATCCTTCACAGATACGCAGTATTTT. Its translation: CATSETARSFTDTQYF.